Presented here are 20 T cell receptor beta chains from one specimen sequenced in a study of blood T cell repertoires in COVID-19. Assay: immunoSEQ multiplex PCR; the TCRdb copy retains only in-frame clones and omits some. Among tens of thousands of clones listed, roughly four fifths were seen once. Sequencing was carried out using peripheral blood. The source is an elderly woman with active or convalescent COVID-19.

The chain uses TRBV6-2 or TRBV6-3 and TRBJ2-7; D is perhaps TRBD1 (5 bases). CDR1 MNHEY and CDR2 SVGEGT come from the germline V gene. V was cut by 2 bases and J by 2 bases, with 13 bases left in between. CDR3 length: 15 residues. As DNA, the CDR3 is TGTGCCAGCAGTTACGGTCAGGGTGGGACCTACGAGCAGTACTTC. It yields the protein CASSYGQGGTYEQYF.

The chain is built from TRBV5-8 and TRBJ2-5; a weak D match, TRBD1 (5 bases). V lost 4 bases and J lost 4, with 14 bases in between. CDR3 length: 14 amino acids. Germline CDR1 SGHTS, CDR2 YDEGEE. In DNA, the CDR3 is TGTGCCAGCAGCCATTACTCAGGGCGAGAGACCCAGTACTTC. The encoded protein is CASSHYSGRETQYF.

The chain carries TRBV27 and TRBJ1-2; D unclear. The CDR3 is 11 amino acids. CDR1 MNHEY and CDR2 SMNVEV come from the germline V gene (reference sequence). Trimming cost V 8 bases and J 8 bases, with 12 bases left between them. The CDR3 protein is CASRSPGGYTF. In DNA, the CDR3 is TGTGCCAGCCGTAGCCCTGGCGGCTACACCTTC.

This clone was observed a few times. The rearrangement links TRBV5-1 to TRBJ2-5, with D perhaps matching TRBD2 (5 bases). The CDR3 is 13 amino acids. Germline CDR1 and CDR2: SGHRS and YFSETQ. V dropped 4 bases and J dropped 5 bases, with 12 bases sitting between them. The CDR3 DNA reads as TGCGCCAGCAGCCGAACTCCGGGGGAGACCCAGTACTTC. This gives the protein CASSRTPGETQYF.

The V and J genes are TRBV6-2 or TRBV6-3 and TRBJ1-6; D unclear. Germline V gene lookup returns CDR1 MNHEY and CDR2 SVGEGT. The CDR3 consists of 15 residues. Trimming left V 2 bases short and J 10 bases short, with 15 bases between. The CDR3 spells CASSYDDRSWSPLHF. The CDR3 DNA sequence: TGTGCCAGCAGTTACGATGATAGGAGTTGGTCACCCCTCCACTTT.

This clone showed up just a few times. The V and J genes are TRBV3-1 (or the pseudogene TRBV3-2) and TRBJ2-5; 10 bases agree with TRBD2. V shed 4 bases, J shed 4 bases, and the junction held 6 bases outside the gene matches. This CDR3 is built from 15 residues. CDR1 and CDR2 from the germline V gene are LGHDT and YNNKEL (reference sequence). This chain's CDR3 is CASSPSGGYVETQYF. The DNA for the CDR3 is TGTGCCAGCAGCCCTAGCGGGGGTTATGTAGAGACCCAGTACTTC.

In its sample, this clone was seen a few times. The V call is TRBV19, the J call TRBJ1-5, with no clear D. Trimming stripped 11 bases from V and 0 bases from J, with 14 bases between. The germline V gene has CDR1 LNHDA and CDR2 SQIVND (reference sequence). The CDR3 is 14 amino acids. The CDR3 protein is CALCRSFSNQPQHF. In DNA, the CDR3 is TGTGCCTTGTGCCGGTCCTTTAGCAATCAGCCCCAGCATTTT.

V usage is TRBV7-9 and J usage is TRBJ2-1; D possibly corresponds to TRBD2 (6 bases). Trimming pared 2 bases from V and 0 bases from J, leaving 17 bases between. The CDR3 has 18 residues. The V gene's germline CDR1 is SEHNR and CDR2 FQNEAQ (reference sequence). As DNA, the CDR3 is TGTGCCAGCAGCTTAATGTGGGGGACTTTAAGCTCCTACAATGAGCAGTTCTTC. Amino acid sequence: CASSLMWGTLSSYNEQFF. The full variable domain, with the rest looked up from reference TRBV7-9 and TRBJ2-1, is DTGVSQNPRHKITKRGQNVTFRCDPISEHNRLYWYRQTLGQGPEFLTYFQNEAQLEKSRLLSDRFSAERPKGSFSTLEIQRTEQGDSAMYLCASSLMWGTLSSYNEQFFGPGTRLTVL.

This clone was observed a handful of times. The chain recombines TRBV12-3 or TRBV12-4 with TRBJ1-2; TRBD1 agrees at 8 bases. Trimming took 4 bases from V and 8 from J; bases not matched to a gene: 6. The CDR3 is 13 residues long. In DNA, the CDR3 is TGTGCCAGCAGTTCCGACAGGGGATCCGGCTACACCTTC. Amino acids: CASSSDRGSGYTF.

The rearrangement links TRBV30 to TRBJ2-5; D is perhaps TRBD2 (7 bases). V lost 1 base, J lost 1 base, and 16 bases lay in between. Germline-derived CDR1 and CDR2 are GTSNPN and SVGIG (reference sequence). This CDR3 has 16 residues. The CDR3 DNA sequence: TGTGCCTGGAGTGCCGCTTCGGGGGGCCCCCAAGAGACCCAGTACTTC. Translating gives CAWSAASGGPQETQYF.

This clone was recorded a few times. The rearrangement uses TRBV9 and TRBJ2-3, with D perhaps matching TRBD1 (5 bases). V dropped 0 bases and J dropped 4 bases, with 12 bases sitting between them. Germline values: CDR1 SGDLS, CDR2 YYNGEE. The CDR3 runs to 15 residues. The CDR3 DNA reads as TGTGCCAGCAGCGTAGACATCAGGGCGTCAGATACGCAGTATTTT. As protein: CASSVDIRASDTQYF.

The CDR3 sequence: CASSPRGGDYTF. The CDR3, as DNA: TGTGCCAGCTCACCCAGAGGGGGTGACTACACCTTC. This chain uses TRBV18 with TRBJ1-2; possible D gene TRBD1, 6 bases. CDR1 and CDR2 from the germline V gene are KGHSH and LQKENI. V lost 3 bases and J lost 10, with 12 bases in between. The CDR3 length is 12 residues.

The CDR3 reads CAWMRDRGYEQYF. The CDR3 DNA follows: TGTGCCTGGATGAGGGACAGGGGCTACGAGCAGTACTTC. J is TRBJ2-7 and V is TRBV30; 10 nucleotides agree with TRBD1. In germline, CDR1 is GTSNPN, CDR2 SVGIG (reference sequence). Trimming removed 4 bases from V and 3 bases from J; junction bases left unmatched: 3. The CDR3 extends over 13 amino acids.

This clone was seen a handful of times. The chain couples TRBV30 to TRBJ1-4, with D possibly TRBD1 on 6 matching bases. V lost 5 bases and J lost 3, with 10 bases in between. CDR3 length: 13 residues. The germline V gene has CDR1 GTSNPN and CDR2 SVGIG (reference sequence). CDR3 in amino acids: CAWAGGPNEKLFF. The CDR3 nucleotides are TGTGCCTGGGCGGGGGGCCCTAATGAAAAACTGTTTTTT. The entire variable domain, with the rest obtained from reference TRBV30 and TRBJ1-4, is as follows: SQTIHQWPATLVQPVGSPLSLECTVEGTSNPNLYWYRQAAGRGLQLLFYSVGIGQISSEVPQNLSASRPQDRQFILSSKKLLLSDSGFYLCAWAGGPNEKLFFGSGTQLSVL.

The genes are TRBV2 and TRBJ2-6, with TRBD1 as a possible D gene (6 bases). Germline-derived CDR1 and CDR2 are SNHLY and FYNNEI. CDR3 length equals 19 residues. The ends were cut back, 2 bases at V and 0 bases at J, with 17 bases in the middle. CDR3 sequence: CASSEYGLDRSSGANVLTF. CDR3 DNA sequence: TGTGCCAGCAGTGAATACGGGCTCGACAGGAGCTCTGGGGCCAACGTCCTGACTTTC.

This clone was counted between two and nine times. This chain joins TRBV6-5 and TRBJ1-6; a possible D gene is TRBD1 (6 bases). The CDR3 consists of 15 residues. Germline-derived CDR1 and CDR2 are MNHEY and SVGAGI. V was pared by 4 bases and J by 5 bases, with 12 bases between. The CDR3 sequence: CASSLQGLNNSPLHF. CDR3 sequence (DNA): TGTGCCAGCAGTTTACAGGGATTGAATAATTCACCCCTCCACTTT.

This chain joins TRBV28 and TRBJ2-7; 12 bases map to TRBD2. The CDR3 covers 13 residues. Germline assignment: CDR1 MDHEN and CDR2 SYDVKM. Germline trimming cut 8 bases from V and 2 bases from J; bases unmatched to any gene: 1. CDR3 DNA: TGTGCCAGCGGGACTAGCGGGCCCTACGAGCAGTACTTC. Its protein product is CASGTSGPYEQYF.

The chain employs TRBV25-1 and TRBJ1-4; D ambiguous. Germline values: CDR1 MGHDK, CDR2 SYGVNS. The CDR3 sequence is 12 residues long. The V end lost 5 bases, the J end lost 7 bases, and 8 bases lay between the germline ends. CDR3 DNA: TGTGCCAGCAGTCTAGGAGCTGAAAAACTGTTTTTT. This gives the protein CASSLGAEKLFF.

Written as DNA, the CDR3 is TGTGCCAGCAGTCACAGTCTTGGAGGTACAGATACGCAGTATTTT. Amino acids: CASSHSLGGTDTQYF. This rearrangement joins TRBV28 to TRBJ2-3; possible D gene TRBD2, 5 bases. This CDR3 spans 15 amino acids. Trimming stripped 5 bases from V and 3 bases from J, with 15 bases between. Looked up from germline, CDR1 is MDHEN and CDR2 is SYDVKM.

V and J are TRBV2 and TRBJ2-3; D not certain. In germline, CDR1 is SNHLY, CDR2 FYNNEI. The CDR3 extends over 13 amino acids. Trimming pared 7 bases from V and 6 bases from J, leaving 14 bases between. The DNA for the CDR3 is TGTGCCAGCAAGGCGGATCAGATGGATACGCAGTATTTT. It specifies CASKADQMDTQYF.